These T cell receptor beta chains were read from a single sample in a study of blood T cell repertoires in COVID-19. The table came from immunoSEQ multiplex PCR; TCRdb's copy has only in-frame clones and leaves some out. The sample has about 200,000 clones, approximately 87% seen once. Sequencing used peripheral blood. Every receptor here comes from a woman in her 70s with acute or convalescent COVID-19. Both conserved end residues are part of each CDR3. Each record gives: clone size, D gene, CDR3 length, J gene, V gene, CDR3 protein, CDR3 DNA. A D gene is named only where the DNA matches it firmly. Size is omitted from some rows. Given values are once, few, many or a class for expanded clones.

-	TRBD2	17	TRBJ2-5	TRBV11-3	CASTSRLAGEGQETQYF	TGTGCCAGCACCTCCCGTTTAGCGGGGGAGGGGCAAGAGACCCAGTACTTC
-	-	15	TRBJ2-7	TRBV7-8	CASSEGGAAAYEQYF	TGTGCCAGCAGCGAAGGGGGGGCTGCCGCCTACGAGCAGTACTTC
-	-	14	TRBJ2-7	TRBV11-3	CASSLAPGPYEQYF	TGTGCCAGCAGCTTAGCCCCAGGCCCATACGAGCAGTACTTC
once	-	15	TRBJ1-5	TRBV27	CASRSTDYSNQPQHF	TGTGCCAGCAGATCTACAGATTATAGCAATCAGCCCCAGCATTTT
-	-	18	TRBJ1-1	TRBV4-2	CASRGSAGPRGLNTEAFF	TGTGCCAGCAGGGGAAGTGCGGGGCCAAGGGGCCTGAACACTGAAGCTTTCTTT
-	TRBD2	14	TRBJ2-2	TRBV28	CASSWTSPTGELFF	TGTGCCAGCAGCTGGACTAGCCCCACCGGGGAGCTGTTTTTT
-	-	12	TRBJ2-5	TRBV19	CASSIHGKTQYF	TGTGCCAGTAGTATACACGGGAAGACCCAGTACTTC
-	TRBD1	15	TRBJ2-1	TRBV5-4	CASSLRQGAVGEQFF	TGTGCCAGCAGCTTGCGGCAGGGGGCCGTGGGTGAGCAGTTCTTC
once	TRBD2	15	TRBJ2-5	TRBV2	CASSEGTSGIETQYF	TGTGCCAGCAGTGAAGGCACTAGCGGGATTGAGACCCAGTACTTC
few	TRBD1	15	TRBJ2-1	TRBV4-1	CASSARDRGPDEQFF	TGCGCCAGCAGCGCCCGGGACAGGGGACCCGATGAGCAGTTCTTC
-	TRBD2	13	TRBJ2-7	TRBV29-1	CSVEGAGGDEQYF	TGCAGCGTTGAAGGAGCGGGGGGCGACGAGCAGTACTTC
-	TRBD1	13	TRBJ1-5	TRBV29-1	CSVRDRGNQPQHF	TGCAGCGTCCGGGACAGGGGTAATCAGCCCCAGCATTTT
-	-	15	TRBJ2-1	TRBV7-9	CASSFPQGNYNEQFF	TGTGCCAGCAGCTTCCCCCAGGGAAACTACAATGAGCAGTTCTTC
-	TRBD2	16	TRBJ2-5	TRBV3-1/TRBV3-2	CASSHWTSGSQETQYF	TGTGCCAGCAGCCACTGGACTAGCGGTTCCCAAGAGACCCAGTACTTC
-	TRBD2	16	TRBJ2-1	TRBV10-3	CAISETGGTSGYEQFF	TGTGCCATCAGTGAGACGGGGGGGACTAGCGGCTATGAGCAGTTCTTC
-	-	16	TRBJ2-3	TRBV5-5	CASSLFWQSSTDTQYF	TGTGCCAGCAGCTTGTTCTGGCAGTCCAGCACAGATACGCAGTATTTT
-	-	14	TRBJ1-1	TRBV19	CASRDFRANTEAFF	TGTGCCAGTAGGGACTTTCGGGCCAACACTGAAGCTTTCTTT
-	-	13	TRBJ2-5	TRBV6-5	CASSYSPPQGVYF	TGTGCCAGCAGTTACTCGCCCCCCCAGGGTGTGTACTTC
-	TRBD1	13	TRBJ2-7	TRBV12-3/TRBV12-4	CASSRQGPYEQYF	TGTGCCAGCAGTCGACAGGGGCCCTACGAGCAGTACTTC
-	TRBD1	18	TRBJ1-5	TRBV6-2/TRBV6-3	CASSYMPGTGEIDQPQHF	TGTGCCAGCAGTTACATGCCCGGGACAGGGGAGATAGATCAGCCCCAGCATTTT
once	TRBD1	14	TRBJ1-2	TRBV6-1	CASSDGTGIYGYTF	TGTGCCAGCAGTGATGGGACAGGGATCTATGGCTACACCTTC
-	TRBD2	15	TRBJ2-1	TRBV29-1	CSVLSTSGSYNEQFF	TGCAGCGTTTTGAGTACTAGCGGTTCCTACAATGAGCAGTTCTTC
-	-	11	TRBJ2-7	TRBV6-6	CASSWGREQYF	TGTGCCAGCAGTTGGGGGAGGGAGCAGTACTTC
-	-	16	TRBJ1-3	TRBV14	CASSQVGGSSGNTIYF	TGTGCCAGCAGCCAAGTCGGGGGAAGCTCTGGAAACACCATATATTTT
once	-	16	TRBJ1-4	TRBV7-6	CASSFSIGSTNEKLFF	TGTGCCAGCAGCTTTTCGATCGGTTCAACTAATGAAAAACTGTTTTTT
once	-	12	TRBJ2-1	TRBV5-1	CASSLDGKEQFF	TGCGCCAGCAGCTTGGACGGGAAAGAGCAGTTCTTC
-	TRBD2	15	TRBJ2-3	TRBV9	CASSVVAGSTDTQYF	TGTGCCAGCAGCGTAGTAGCGGGAAGTACAGATACGCAGTATTTT
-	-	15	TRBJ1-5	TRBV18	CASSAGGGVVQPQHF	TGTGCCAGCTCAGCAGGAGGGGGGGTTGTTCAGCCCCAGCATTTT
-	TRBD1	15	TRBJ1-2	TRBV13	CASSSRTGTYYGYTF	TGTGCCAGCAGCAGCAGGACAGGGACCTACTATGGCTACACCTTC
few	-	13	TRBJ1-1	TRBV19	CASSTGGAGSAFF	TGTGCCAGTAGTACCGGAGGGGCGGGCAGCGCTTTCTTT
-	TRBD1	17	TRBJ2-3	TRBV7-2	CASSLDPGTGFTDTQYF	TGTGCCAGCAGCTTAGACCCCGGGACAGGTTTCACAGATACGCAGTATTTT
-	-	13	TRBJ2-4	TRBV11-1	CASSLEGRNIQYF	TGTGCCAGCAGCTTAGAGGGGAGGAACATTCAGTACTTC
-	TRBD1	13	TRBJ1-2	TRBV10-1	CASSDPDRSDYTF	TGCGCCAGCAGTGACCCGGACAGGTCGGACTACACCTTC
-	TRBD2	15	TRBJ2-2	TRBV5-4	CASSGGGADTGELFF	TGTGCCAGCAGCGGCGGGGGGGCCGACACCGGGGAGCTGTTTTTT
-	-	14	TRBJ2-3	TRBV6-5	CASSSWQGTDTQYF	TGTGCCAGCAGTTCGTGGCAGGGTACAGATACGCAGTATTTT
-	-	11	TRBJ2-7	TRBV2	CASSGEYEQYF	TGTGCCAGCAGTGGGGAGTACGAGCAGTACTTC
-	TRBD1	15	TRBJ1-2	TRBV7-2	CASSLVDRGGGGYTF	TGTGCCAGCAGCTTAGTCGACAGGGGAGGGGGCGGCTACACCTTC
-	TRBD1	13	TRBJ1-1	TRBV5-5	CASSPVRDRGAFF	TGTGCCAGCAGCCCGGTCCGGGACAGGGGAGCTTTCTTT
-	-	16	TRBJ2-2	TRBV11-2	CASSLALTRNTGELFF	TGTGCCAGCAGCTTAGCGCTTACTAGGAACACCGGGGAGCTGTTTTTT
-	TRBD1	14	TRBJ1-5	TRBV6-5	CASSETGKDQPQHF	TGTGCCAGCAGCGAGACAGGGAAAGACCAGCCCCAGCATTTT
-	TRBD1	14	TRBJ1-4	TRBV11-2	CASSLDGRGEKLFF	TGTGCCAGCAGCTTAGATGGCAGGGGGGAAAAACTGTTTTTT
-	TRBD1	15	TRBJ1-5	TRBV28	CASLDRGRYNQPQHF	TGTGCCAGCCTAGACAGGGGAAGATACAATCAGCCCCAGCATTTT
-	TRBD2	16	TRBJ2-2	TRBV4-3	CASSQEGGLSTGELFF	TGCGCCAGCAGCCAAGAGGGGGGACTAAGCACCGGGGAGCTGTTTTTT
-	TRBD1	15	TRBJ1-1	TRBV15	CATRTTGGMNTEAFF	TGTGCCACCAGGACTACAGGGGGAATGAACACTGAAGCTTTCTTT
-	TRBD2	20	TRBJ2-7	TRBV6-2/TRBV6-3	CASSFVTPGTSGRAGFEQYF	TGTGCCAGCAGTTTCGTGACTCCCGGGACTAGCGGGAGGGCCGGTTTCGAGCAGTACTTC
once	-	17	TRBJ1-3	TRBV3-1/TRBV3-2	CASSQAPRLTSGNTIYF	TGTGCCAGCAGCCAAGCTCCCCGCCTAACCTCTGGAAACACCATATATTTT
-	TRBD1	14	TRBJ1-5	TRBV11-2	CASSLGGTARPQHF	TGTGCCAGCAGCTTAGGGGGGACAGCCAGACCCCAGCATTTT
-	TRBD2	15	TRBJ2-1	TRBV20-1	CSASLRTSLRGEQFF	TGCAGTGCTAGTCTTCGGACTAGTCTTAGGGGTGAGCAGTTCTTC
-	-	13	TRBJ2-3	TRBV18	CASSPPSTDTQYF	TGTGCCAGCTCACCACCGTCGACAGATACGCAGTATTTT
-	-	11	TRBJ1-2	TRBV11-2	CASSFGSGYTF	TGTGCCAGCAGCTTTGGCTCAGGCTACACCTTC
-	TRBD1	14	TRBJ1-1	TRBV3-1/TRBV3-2	CASSPTGGYSEAFF	TGTGCCAGCAGCCCAACAGGGGGCTACTCTGAAGCTTTCTTT
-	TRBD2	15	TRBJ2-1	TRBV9	CASSVGTSAYNEQFF	TGTGCCAGCAGCGTAGGAACTAGCGCCTACAATGAGCAGTTCTTC